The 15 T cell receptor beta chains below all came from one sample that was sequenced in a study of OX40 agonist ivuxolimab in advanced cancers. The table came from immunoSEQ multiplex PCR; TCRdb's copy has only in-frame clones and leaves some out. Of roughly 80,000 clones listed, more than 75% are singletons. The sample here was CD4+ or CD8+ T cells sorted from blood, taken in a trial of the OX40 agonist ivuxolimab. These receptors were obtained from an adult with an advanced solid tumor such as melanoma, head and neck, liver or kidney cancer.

This CDR3 is CASSPGQGDEKLFF. The DNA for the CDR3 is TGTGCCAGCAGCCCCGGACAGGGTGATGAAAAACTGTTTTTT. The chain recombines TRBV11-2 with TRBJ1-4; TRBD1 agrees at 8 bases. CDR3 size: 14 residues. V lost 5 bases, J lost 6 bases, and 5 bases stayed unmatched. Per the germline V gene, CDR1 is SGHAT and CDR2 is FQNNGV.

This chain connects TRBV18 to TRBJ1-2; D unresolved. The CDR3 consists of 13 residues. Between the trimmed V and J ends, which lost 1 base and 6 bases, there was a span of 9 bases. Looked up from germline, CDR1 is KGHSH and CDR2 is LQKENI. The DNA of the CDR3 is TGTGCCAGCTCACCACGGCCGGACGATGGCTACACCTTC. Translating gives CASSPRPDDGYTF.

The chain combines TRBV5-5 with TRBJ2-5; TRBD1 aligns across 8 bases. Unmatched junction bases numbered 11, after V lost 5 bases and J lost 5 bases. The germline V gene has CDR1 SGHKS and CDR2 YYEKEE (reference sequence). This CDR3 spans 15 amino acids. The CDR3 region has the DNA TGTGCCAGCAGTAATCCGGGACAGGCCTTGGAGACCCAGTACTTC. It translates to CASSNPGQALETQYF.

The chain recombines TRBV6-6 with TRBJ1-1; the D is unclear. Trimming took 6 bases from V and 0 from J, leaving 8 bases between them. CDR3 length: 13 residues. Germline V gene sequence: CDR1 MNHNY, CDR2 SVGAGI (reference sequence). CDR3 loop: CASSRGVNTEAFF. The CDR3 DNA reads TGTGCCAGCAGCCGCGGGGTGAACACTGAAGCTTTCTTT.

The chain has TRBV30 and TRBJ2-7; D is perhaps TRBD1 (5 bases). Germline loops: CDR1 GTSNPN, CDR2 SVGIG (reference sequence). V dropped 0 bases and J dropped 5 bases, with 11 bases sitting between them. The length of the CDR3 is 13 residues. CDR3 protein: CAWSVSGNNEQYF. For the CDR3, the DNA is TGTGCCTGGAGTGTGTCAGGGAATAACGAGCAGTACTTC.

The CDR3 loop reads CATADNPGEQYF. The CDR3 DNA reads as TGTGCCACCGCGGACAACCCCGGCGAGCAGTACTTC. This chain links TRBV2 with TRBJ2-7; D might be TRBD1 (5 bases). Germline V gene sequence: CDR1 SNHLY, CDR2 FYNNEI. V was trimmed by 10 bases and J by 6 bases, leaving 16 bases between them. This CDR3 has 12 amino acids. The full variable domain, completed using reference TRBV2 and TRBJ2-7, is EPEVTQTPSHQVTQMGQEVILRCVPISNHLYFYWYRQILGQKVEFLVSFYNNEISEKSEIFDDQFSVERPDGSNFTLKIRSTKLEDSAMYFCATADNPGEQYFGPGTRLTVT.

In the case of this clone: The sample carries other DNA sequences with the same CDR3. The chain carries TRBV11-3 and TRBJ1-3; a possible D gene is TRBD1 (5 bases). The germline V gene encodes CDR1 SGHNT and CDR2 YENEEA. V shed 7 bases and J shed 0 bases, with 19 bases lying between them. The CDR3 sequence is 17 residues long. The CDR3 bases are TGTGCCAGCACCGACCGGACACTGCGAACCTCTGGAAACACCATATATTTT. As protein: CASTDRTLRTSGNTIYF.

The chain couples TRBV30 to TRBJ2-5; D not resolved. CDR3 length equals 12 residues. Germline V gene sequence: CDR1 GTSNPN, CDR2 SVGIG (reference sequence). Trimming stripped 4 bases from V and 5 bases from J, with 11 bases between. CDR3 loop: CAWNGLEETQYF. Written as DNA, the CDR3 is TGTGCCTGGAACGGCCTTGAGGAGACCCAGTACTTC.

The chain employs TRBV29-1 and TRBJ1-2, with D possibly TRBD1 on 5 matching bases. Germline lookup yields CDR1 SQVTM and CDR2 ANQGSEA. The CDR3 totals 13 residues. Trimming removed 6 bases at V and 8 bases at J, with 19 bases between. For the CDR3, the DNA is TGCAGCGTCCCGGGACGGTCCCAGTGGGGCTACACCTTC. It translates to CSVPGRSQWGYTF.

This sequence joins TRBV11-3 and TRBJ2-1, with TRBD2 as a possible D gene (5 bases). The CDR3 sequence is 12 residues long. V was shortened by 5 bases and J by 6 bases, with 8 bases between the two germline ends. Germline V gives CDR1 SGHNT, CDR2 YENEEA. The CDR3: CASSLEGNEQFF. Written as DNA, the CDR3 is TGTGCCAGCAGCCTCGAGGGCAATGAGCAGTTCTTC.

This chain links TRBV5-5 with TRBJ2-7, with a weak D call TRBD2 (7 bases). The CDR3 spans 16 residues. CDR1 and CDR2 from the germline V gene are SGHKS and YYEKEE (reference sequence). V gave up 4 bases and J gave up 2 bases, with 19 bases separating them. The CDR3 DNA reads TGTGCCAGCAGCCCCGGTATCGGGGGGCTTCCCTACGAGCAGTACTTC. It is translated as CASSPGIGGLPYEQYF. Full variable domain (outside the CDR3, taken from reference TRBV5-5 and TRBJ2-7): DAGVTQSPTHLIKTRGQQVTLRCSPISGHKSVSWYQQVLGQGPQFIFQYYEKEERGRGNFPDRFSARQFPNYSSELNVNALLLGDSALYLCASSPGIGGLPYEQYFGPGTRLTVT.

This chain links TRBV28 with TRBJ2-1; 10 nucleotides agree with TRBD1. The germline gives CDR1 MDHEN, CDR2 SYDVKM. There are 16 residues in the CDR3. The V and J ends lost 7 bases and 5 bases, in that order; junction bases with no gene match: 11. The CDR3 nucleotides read TGTGCCAGCACCCTTCCAGGACAGGGGGTGAACAATGAGCAGTTCTTC. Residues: CASTLPGQGVNNEQFF.

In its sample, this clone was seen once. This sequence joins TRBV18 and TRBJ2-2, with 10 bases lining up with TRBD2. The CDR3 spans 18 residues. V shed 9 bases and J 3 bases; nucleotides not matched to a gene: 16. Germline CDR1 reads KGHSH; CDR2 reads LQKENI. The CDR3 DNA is TGTGCCAGTACCAAGCGGGGGGGCACCTTGTCGGACACCGGGGAGCTGTTTTTT. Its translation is CASTKRGGTLSDTGELFF.

CDR3 loop: CASSLDTGRGAPLHF. CDR3 DNA: TGTGCCAGCAGCCTAGACACCGGCCGGGGTGCACCCCTCCACTTT. The genes are TRBV7-9 and TRBJ1-6; D unresolved. The germline gives CDR1 SEHNR, CDR2 FQNEAQ (reference sequence). This CDR3 is 15 amino acids long. Trimming stripped 5 bases from V and 11 bases from J, with 19 bases between.

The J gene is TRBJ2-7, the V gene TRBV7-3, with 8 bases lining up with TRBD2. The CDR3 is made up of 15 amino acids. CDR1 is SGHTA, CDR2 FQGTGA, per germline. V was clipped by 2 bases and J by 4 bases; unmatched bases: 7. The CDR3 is CASSLVAGKGYEQYF. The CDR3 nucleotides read TGTGCCAGCAGCTTAGTAGCGGGGAAGGGATACGAGCAGTACTTC.